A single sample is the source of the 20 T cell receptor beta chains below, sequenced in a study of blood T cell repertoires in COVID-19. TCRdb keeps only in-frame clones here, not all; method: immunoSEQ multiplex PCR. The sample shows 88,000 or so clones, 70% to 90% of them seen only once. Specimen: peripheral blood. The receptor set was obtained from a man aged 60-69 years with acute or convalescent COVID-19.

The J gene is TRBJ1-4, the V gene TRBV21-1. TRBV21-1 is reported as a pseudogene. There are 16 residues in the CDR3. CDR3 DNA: TGTGCCAGCAGCAAAGACGGCGGGCCATGGGCTGAAAAACTGTTTTTT. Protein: CASSKDGGPWAEKLFF.

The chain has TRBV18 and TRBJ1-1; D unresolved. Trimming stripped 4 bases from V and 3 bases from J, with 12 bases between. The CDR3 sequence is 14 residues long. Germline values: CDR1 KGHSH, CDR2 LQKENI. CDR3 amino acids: CASSLKEADTEAFF. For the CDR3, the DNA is TGTGCCAGCTCACTCAAAGAGGCGGACACTGAAGCTTTCTTT.

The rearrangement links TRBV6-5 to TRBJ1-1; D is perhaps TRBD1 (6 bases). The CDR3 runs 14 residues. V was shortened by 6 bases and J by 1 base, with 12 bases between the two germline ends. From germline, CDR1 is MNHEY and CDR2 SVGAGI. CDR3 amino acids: CASSRDTGNTEAFF. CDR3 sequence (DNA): TGTGCCAGCAGCAGGGACACCGGGAACACTGAAGCTTTCTTT.

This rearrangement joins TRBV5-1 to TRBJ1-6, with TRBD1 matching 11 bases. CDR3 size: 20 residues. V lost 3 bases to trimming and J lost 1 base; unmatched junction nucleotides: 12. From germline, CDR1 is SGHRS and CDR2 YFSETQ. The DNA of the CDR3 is TGCGCCAGCAGCTCCAACCCCGGGACAGGGGGTGCATCCTATAATTCACCCCTCCACTTT. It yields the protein CASSSNPGTGGASYNSPLHF.

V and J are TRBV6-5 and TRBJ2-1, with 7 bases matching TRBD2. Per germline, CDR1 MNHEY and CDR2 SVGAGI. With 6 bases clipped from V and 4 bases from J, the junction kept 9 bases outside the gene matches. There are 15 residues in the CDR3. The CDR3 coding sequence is TGTGCCAGCAGCCAAGGGAGGGTGTTGTACAATGAGCAGTTCTTC. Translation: CASSQGRVLYNEQFF.

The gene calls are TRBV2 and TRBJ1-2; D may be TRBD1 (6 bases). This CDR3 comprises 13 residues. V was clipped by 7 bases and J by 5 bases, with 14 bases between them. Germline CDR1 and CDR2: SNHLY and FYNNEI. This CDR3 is CASTGGIEYGYTF. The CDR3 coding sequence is TGTGCCAGCACGGGGGGCATCGAGTATGGCTACACCTTC. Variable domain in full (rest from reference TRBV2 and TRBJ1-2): EPEVTQTPSHQVTQMGQEVILRCVPISNHLYFYWYRQILGQKVEFLVSFYNNEISEKSEIFDDQFSVERPDGSNFTLKIRSTKLEDSAMYFCASTGGIEYGYTFGSGTRLTVV.

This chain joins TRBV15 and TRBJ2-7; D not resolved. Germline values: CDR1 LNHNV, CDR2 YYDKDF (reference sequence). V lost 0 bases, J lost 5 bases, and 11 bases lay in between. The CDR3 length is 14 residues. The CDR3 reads CATSRDLGTDEQYF. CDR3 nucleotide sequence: TGTGCCACCAGCAGAGATCTTGGTACGGACGAGCAGTACTTC.

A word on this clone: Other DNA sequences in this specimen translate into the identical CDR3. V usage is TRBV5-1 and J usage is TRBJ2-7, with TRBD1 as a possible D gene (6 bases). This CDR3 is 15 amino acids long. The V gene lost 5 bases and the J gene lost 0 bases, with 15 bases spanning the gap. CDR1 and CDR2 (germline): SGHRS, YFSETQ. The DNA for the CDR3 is TGCGCCAGCAGTTCCCGGGACACGGGCTCCTACGAGCAGTACTTC. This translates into CASSSRDTGSYEQYF.

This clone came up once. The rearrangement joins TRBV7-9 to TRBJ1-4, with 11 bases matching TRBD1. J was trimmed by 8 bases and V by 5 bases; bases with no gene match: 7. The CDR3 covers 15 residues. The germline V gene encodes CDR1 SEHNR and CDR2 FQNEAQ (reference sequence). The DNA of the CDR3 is TGTGCCAGCAGCCCAGGGACAGGGGGAGAAGAAAAACTGTTTTTT. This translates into CASSPGTGGEEKLFF.

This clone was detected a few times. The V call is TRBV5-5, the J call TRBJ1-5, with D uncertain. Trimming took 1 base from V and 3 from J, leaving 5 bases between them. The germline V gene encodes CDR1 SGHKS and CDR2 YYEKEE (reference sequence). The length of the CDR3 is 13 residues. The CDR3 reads CASSLRVNQPQHF. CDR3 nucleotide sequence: TGTGCCAGCAGCTTGCGAGTCAATCAGCCCCAGCATTTT.

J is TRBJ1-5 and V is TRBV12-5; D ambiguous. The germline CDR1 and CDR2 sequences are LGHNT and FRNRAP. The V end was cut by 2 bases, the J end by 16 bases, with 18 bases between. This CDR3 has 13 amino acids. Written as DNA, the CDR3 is TGTGCTAGTGGTTTGCATGAGGGATCTACCCGACATTTT. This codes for CASGLHEGSTRHF.

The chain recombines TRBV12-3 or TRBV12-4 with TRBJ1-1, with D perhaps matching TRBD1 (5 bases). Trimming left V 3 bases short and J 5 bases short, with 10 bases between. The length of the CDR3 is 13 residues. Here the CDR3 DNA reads TGTGCCAGCAGTTTTCAGGGTCGGACTGAAGCTTTCTTT. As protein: CASSFQGRTEAFF.

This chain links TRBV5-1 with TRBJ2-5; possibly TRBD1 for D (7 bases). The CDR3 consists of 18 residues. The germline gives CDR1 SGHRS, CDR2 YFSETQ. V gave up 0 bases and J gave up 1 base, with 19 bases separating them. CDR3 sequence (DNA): TGCGCCAGCAGCTTGGTCGGGACAGTAGCGGACCGCCAAGAGACCCAGTACTTC. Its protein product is CASSLVGTVADRQETQYF.

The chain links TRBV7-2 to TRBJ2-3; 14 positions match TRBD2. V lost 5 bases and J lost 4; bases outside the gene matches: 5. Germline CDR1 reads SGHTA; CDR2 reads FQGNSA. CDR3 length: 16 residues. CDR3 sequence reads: CASSPGLAGGPDTQYF. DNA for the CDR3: TGTGCCAGCAGCCCAGGACTAGCGGGGGGCCCAGATACGCAGTATTTT.

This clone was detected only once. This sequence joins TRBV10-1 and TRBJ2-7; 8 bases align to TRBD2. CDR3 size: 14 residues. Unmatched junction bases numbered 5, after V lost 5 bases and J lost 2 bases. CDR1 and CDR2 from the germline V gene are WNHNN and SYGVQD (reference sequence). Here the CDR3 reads CASSLSGTPYEQYF. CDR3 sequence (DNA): TGCGCCAGCAGTCTTAGCGGGACCCCCTACGAGCAGTACTTC.

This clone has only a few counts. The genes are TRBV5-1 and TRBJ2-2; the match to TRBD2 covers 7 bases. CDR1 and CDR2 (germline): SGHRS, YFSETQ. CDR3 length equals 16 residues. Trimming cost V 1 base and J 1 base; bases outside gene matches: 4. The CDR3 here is CASSLQGGRNTGELFF. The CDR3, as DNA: TGCGCCAGCAGCTTGCAGGGAGGGCGGAACACCGGGGAGCTGTTTTTT.

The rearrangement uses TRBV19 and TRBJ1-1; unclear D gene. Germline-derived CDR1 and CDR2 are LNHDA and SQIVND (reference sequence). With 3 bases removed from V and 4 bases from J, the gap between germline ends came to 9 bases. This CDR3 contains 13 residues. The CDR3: CASSIPPSTEAFF. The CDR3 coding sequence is TGTGCCAGTAGTATTCCCCCGAGCACTGAAGCTTTCTTT.

CDR3: CASSTRDTQYF. CDR3 sequence (DNA): TGTGCCAGTAGTACACGGGATACGCAGTATTTT. The J gene is TRBJ2-3, the V gene TRBV19; no clear D. CDR3 length: 11 amino acids. Trimming removed 4 bases at V and 6 bases at J, with 5 bases between. Germline CDR1 and CDR2: LNHDA and SQIVND (reference sequence).

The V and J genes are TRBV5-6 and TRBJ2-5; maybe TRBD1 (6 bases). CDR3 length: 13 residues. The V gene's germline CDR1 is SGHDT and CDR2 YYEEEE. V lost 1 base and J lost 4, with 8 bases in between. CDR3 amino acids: CASSLIRGETQYF. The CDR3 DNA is TGTGCCAGCAGCTTGATCAGGGGAGAGACCCAGTACTTC.

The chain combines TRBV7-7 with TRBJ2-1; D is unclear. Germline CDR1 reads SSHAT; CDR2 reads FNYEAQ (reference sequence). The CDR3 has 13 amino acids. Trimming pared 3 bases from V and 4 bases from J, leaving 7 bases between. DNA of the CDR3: TGTGCCAGCAGCTTTAGTATTTACAATGAGCAGTTCTTC. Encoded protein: CASSFSIYNEQFF.